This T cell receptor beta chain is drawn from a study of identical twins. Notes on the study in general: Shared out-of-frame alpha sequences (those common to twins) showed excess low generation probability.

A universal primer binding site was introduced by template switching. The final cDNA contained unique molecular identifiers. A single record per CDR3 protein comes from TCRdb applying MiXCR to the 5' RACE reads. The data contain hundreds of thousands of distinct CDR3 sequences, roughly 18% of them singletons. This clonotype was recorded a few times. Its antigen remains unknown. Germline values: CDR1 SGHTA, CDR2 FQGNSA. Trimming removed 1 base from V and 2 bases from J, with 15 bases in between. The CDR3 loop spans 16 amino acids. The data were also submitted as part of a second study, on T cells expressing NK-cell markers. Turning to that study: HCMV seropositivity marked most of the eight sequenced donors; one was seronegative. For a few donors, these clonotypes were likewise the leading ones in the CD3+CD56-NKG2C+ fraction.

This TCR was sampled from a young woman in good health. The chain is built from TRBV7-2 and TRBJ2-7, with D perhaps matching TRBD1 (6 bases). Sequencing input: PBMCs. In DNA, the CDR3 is TGTGCCAGCAGCTTAGAAGGAAGGGACAAAGCCTACGAGCAGTACTTC. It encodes CASSLEGRDKAYEQYF.